A single T cell receptor beta chain is shown here with its context. The data derive from a study of blood T cells in healthy people across ages. The use of a sample-barcoded 5' primer and a J-beta primer mix characterized a second PCR of roughly 6 to 11 cycles. TCRdb analysed the 5' RACE reads with MiXCR anew, one entry per CDR3 protein. The sample records approximately 760,000 distinct CDR3 sequences, around 25% being singletons. V lost 6 bases and J lost 4, with 9 bases in between. This CDR3 is 12 amino acids long. Germline V CDR1 and CDR2: SNHLY, FYNNEI. Separately, the same data were catalogued under a study of T cells of mothers and their children. From that study: Sample barcodes and 2-4 random nucleotides came from the second PCR's M1S primer.

Sample: blood. V and J are TRBV2 and TRBJ1-2; D unclear. The sequence was obtained from a boy aged 5-17 years in good health. This CDR3 is CASRPDSYGYTF. CDR3 nucleotide sequence: TGTGCCAGCAGGCCTGATTCCTATGGCTACACCTTC.